This T cell receptor beta chain came from a study of blood T cells in healthy people across ages. Worth noting for this clonotype: One end of the junction fails to match germline, which may point to a read error.

The CDR3 runs to 13 residues. CDR1 is DFQATT and CDR2 is SNEGSKA in the germline V gene (reference sequence). At least 6.5 million PBMCs were isolated per sample. PCR was performed a second time for about 7 to 11 cycles using a sample-barcoded 5' primer and a J-beta primer mix. TCRdb itself ran the 5' RACE reads through MiXCR, one entry per CDR3 protein. The repertoire holds hundreds of thousands of distinct CDR3 sequences, with 55% to 75% as singletons. J is TRBJ2-1 and V is TRBV20-1; 8 positions match TRBD1. Sequenced: blood. This receptor was taken from a man younger than 45 in good health. The CDR3 here is CSAREAGGPEQFF. In DNA, the CDR3 is TGCAGTGCAAGAGAGGCAGGGGGCCCTGAGCAGTTCTTC.